These T cell receptor beta chains were read from a single sample in a study of cytomegalovirus exposure and HLA in healthy donors. Data came from immunoSEQ multiplex PCR; TCRdb stores just in-frame clones and leaves some out. This table has under 200,000 clones, over 75% appearing once. Sequences were obtained from PBMCs. The source is a man in his forties or fifties in good health and CMV-seropositive. Each CDR3 is given with its conserved first and last residue. The D gene is left open where the match is weak. The size entry is marked missing in some rows and otherwise reads once, few, many or a size class.

d_call	clone_size	v_call	j_call	cdr3_nt	cdr3_aa
.	few	TRBV10-2	TRBJ1-6	TGCGCCAGCAGTGAGTCGAGCCAGGGAACTTCACCCCTCCACTTT	CASSESSQGTSPLHF
.	.	TRBV5-6	TRBJ1-3	TGTGCCAGCAGCTTGGCGGGTCGGGGGGGCCGTTTAAACACCATATATTTT	CASSLAGRGGRLNTIYF
.	.	TRBV7-2	TRBJ2-7	TGTGCCAGCAGCTTAGTGGTAGCAAACTACGAGCAGTACTTC	CASSLVVANYEQYF
.	few	TRBV11-2	TRBJ2-5	TGTGCCAGCAGCTTAGTGAGGGCTCAAGAGACCCAGTACTTC	CASSLVRAQETQYF
.	.	TRBV4-1	TRBJ2-3	TGCGCCAGCAGCCAAGATAAATCGCTAGCCGGATTCACAGATACGCAGTATTTT	CASSQDKSLAGFTDTQYF
.	.	TRBV7-2	TRBJ1-1	TGTGCCAGCAGCTTAGCCACAGAAGCTTTCTTT	CASSLATEAFF
.	.	TRBV6-1	TRBJ2-2	TGTGCCAGCAGCGAAACTCCCCTCGGCGGGGAGCTGTTTTTT	CASSETPLGGELFF
TRBD1	.	TRBV5-6	TRBJ1-6	TGTGCCAGCAGCTTATCCATGGGACAGGGAAATTCACCCCTCCACTTT	CASSLSMGQGNSPLHF
TRBD1	.	TRBV5-1	TRBJ2-2	TGCGCCAGCACCGGACAGGGGGACACCGGGGAGCTGTTTTTT	CASTGQGDTGELFF
.	once	TRBV27	TRBJ1-4	TGTGCCAGCAAGCTCACCGGGGCAACTAATGAAAAACTGTTTTTT	CASKLTGATNEKLFF
.	once	TRBV28	TRBJ2-6	TGTGCCAGCAGCTGGAACAGGGCAGGGGCCGCTGGGGCCAACGTCCTGACTTTC	CASSWNRAGAAGANVLTF
.	.	TRBV5-1	TRBJ2-1	TGCGCCAGCAGCTTGGTTGCGTTTCTCTCCTACAATGAGCAGTTCTTC	CASSLVAFLSYNEQFF
.	.	TRBV6-5	TRBJ2-5	TGTGCCAGCAGTTACTCCCGCGGGGCCGAAGAGACCCAGTACTTC	CASSYSRGAEETQYF
.	.	TRBV7-9	TRBJ1-2	TGTGCCAGCAGCCCGAGCCCTAACTATGGCTACACCTTC	CASSPSPNYGYTF
.	.	TRBV7-2	TRBJ1-6	TGTGCCAGCAGCTTGGACGGGACTGCCTATAATTCACCCCTCCACTTT	CASSLDGTAYNSPLHF
TRBD2	.	TRBV30	TRBJ2-5	TGTGCCTGGGGGAGGGACTCCCGGCGGGAGACCCAGTACTTC	CAWGRDSRRETQYF
.	.	TRBV6-1	TRBJ1-5	TGTGCCAGCAGTGAGGAAGGGGCCCAGCATTTT	CASSEEGAQHF
.	.	TRBV4-3	TRBJ1-1	TGCGCCAGCAGCCAAGATACTATGAACACTGAAGCTTTCTTT	CASSQDTMNTEAFF